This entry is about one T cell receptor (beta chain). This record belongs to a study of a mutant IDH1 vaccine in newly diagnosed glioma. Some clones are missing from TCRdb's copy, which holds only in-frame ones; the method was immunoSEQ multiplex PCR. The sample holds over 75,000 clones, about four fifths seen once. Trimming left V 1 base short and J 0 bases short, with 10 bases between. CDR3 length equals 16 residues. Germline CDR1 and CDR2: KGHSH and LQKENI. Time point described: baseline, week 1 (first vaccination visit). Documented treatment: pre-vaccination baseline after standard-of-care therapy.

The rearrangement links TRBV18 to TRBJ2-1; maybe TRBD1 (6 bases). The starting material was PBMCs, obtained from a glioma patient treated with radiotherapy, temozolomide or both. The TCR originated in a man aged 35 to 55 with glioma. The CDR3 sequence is CASSPLRGSSYNEQFF. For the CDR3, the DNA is TGTGCCAGCTCACCACTGAGGGGGAGCTCCTACAATGAGCAGTTCTTC.